This T cell receptor (beta chain) came from a study of tumor T cells in aggressive B-cell lymphoma. Sequencing used immunoSEQ multiplex PCR; TCRdb keeps in-frame clones, though not all of them. The sample lists some 1,000 clones, around three quarters occurring once. There are 15 residues in the CDR3. V lost 6 bases to trimming and J lost 8 bases; unmatched junction nucleotides: 11. Germline V gives CDR1 SGHAT, CDR2 FQDESV (reference sequence). Sequencing was done on a sample of tumor tissue. The clonotype was recovered from an adult with diffuse large B cell lymphoma. The chain joins TRBV11-1 to TRBJ2-2, with 8 nucleotides matching TRBD1. The CDR3 protein is CASRYQGALAGELFF. CDR3 coding DNA: TGTGCCAGCAGATATCAGGGGGCTTTAGCGGGGGAGCTGTTTTTT.